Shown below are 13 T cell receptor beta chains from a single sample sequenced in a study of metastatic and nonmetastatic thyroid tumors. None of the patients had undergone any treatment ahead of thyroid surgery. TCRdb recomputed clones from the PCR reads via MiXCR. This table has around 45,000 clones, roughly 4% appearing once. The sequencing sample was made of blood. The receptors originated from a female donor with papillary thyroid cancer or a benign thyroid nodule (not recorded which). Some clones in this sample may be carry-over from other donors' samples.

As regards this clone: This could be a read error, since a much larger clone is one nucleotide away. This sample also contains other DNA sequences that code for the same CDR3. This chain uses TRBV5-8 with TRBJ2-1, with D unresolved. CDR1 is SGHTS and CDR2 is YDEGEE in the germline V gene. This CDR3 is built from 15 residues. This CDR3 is CASSLGRSSYNEQFF. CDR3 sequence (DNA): TGTGCCAGTAGCTTGGGTAGAAGCTCCTACAATGAGCAGTTCTTC.

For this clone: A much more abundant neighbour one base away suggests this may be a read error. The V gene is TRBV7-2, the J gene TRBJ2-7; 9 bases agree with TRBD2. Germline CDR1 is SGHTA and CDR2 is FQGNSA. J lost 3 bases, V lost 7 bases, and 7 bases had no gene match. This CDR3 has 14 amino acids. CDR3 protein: CASKPTSGYYEQYF. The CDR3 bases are TGTGCCAGCAAACCGACTAGCGGTTACTACGAGCAGTACTTC. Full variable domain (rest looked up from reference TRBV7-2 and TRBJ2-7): GAGVSQSPSNKVTEKGKDVELRCDPISGHTALYWYRQSLGQGLEFLIYFQGNSAPDKSGLPSDRFSAERTGGSVSTLTIQRTQQEDSAVYLCASKPTSGYYEQYFGPGTRLTVT.

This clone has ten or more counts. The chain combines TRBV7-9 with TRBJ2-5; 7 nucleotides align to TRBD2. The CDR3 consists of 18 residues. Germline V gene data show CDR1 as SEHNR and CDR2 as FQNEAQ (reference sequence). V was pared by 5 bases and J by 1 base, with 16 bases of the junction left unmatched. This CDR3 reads CASSPQGASGGPQETQYF. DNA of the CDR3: TGTGCCAGCAGCCCTCAAGGGGCTAGCGGAGGTCCCCAAGAGACCCAGTACTTC.

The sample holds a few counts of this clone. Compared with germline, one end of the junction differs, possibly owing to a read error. DNA of the CDR3: TGTGCTAGCAGTGAAGAGGGGAGTGTGTCAGATACGCAGTATTTT. It is translated as CASSEEGSVSDTQYF. The chain has TRBV6-1 and TRBJ2-3, with D perhaps assigned TRBD1 or TRBD2 (5 bases each). Germline CDR1 and CDR2: MNHNS and SASEGT. CDR3 size: 15 residues.

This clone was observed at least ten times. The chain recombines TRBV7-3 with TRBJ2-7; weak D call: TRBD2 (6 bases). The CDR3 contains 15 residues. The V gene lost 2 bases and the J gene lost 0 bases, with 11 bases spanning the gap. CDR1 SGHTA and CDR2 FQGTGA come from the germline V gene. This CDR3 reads CASSLSGASSYEQYF. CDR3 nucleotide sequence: TGTGCCAGCAGCTTATCGGGAGCAAGCTCCTACGAGCAGTACTTC.

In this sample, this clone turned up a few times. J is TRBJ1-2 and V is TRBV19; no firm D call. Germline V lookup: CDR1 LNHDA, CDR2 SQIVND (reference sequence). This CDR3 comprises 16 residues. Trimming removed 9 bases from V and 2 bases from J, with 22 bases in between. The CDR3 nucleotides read TGTGCCAGCAGCTTAGTGGCAGTCCCCACCAACTATGGCTACACCTTC. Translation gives CASSLVAVPTNYGYTF.

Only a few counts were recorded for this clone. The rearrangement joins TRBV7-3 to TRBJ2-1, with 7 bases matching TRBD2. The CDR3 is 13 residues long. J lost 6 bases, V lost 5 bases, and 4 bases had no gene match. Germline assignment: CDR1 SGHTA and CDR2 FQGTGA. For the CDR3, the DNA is TGTGCCAGCAGCCCCGGGAGGTCCAATGAGCAGTTCTTC. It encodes CASSPGRSNEQFF.

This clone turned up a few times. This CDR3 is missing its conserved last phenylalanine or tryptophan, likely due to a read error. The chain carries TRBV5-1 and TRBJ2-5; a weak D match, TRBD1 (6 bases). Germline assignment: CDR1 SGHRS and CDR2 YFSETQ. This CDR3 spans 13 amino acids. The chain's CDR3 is CASSLQGKETQYS. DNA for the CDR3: TGCGCCAGTAGCTTACAGGGAAAAGAGACCCAGTACTCC.

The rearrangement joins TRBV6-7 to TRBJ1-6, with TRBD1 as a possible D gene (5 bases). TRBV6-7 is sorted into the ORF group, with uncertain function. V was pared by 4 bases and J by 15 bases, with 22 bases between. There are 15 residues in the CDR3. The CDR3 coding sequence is TGTGCCAGCAGTTCGGCCAGGACACAGATTCAAAGCCTCCACTTT. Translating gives CASSSARTQIQSLHF.

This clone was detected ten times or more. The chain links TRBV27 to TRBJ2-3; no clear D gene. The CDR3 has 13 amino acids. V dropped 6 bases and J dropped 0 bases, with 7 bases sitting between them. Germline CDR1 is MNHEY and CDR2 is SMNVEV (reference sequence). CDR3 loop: CASRKTSTDTQYF. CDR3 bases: TGTGCCAGCAGAAAGACTAGCACAGATACGCAGTATTTT.

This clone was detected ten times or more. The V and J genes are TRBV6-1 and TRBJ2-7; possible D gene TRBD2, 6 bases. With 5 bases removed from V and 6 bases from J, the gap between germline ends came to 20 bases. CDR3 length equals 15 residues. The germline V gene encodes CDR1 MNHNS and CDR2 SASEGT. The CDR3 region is CASSPTGGLSGEQYF. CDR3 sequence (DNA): TGTGCCAGCAGTCCAACCGGGGGACTCTCTGGCGAGCAGTACTTC.

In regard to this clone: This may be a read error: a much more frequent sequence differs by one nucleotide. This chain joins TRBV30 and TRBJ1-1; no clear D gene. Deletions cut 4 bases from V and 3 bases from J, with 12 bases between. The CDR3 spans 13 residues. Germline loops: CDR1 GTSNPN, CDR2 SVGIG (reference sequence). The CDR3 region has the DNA TGTGCCTGGAAGTCGAGGCCGGACACTGAAGCTTTCTTT. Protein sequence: CAWKSRPDTEAFF. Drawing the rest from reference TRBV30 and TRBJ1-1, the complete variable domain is SQTIHQWPATLVQPVGSPLSLECTVEGTSNPNLYWYRQAAGRGLQLLFYSVGIGQISSEVPQNLSASRPQDRQFILSSKKLLLSDSGFYLCAWKSRPDTEAFFGQGTRLTVV.

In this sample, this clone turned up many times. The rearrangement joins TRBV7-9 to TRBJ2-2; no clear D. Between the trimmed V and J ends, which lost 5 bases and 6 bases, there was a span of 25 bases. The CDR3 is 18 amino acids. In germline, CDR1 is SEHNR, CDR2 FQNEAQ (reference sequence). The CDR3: CASSPPVSVAFESGELFF. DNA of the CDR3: TGTGCCAGCAGCCCCCCAGTATCGGTAGCCTTCGAATCCGGGGAGCTGTTTTTT.